This record covers a single T cell receptor (beta chain). This record comes from a study of control samples from healthy donors and cancer patients. V lost 3 bases to trimming and J lost 10 bases, with 13 bases between them. The CDR3 sequence is 14 residues long. Germline assignment: CDR1 SNHLY and CDR2 FYNNEI. Assay used: immunoSEQ multiplex PCR; TCRdb lists only in-frame clones, some missing. This sample has fewer than 150,000 clones; just over 90% occur once, and the top ten carry about 7.2%. The sequencing sample was made of blood. The chain joins TRBV2 to TRBJ1-6, with no clear D. The origin of this receptor is a woman younger than 30 in good health. The CDR3 bases are TGTGCCAGCAGTGACTGGGCAGACGGGTCACCCCTCCACTTT. The encoded protein is CASSDWADGSPLHF.